Reported below is one T cell receptor (beta chain). Its binding antigen is unknown. Base qualities are not recorded, but no much larger clone differs from it by a single base. Collaborating institutions collected whole blood in K2EDTA tubes following their own protocols. Collaborator samples were shipped for TCRbeta analysis as frozen whole blood, isolated PBMCs, or DNA extracted from either sample type. The data derive from a study of blood T cell repertoires in COVID-19 (dated by TCRdb to the early 2020s). For the wider study: Samples from collaborators originated in the United States, Italy and Spain and spanned both the acute and convalescent phases of COVID-19. The prospective study material was composed of cDNA or gDNA derived from T cells, B-cell-depleted T cells, or PBMCs. Deeply sampled blood TCRbeta repertoires from subjects exposed to, actively infected with, or recovered from COVID-19 were included in the dataset. The repertoires were released in a freely available public database meant as a resource for research on the immune response to SARS-CoV-2. Samples came from the ongoing ImmuneRACE study (first 160 participants) plus 1,254 subjects from 6 global collaborators. Sample metadata almost always included a de-identified subject ID, COVID-19 status, age in years and sex. Where available, HLA class I and class II types were obtained from metadata supplied by the sample provider rather than from assay-based typing. What the study reported, not specific to this receptor: Clinical and demographic metadata were provided uncurated, with the amount varying by source and participant.

Including cysteine and phenylalanine, the CDR3 has 15 amino acids. Here the CDR3 DNA is all that survives: 45 bases in frame from base 1. The V end gives up 3 bases and the J end 5 bases, leaving 9 bases in the junction not matched to a gene. CDR1 MDHEN and CDR2 SYDVKM were looked up in the germline V gene. TCRbeta CDR3 regions were amplified from genomic DNA using the immunoSEQ Assay, a bias-controlled multiplex PCR. The authors' analysis ran thus. The number of nucleated cells in each sample was estimated by amplification of reference gene primers within the assay. To quantify the absolute abundance of each unique TCRbeta CDR3 rearrangement, sequence reads were collapsed and filtered. For each sample, productive Simpson clonality was calculated by taking the square root of Simpson's diversity index across productive rearrangements. Held by TCRdb, this immuneACCESS table contains in-frame sequences only and omits some clones. Under half of the omission traces to an unresolved V gene where checked; the cause of the rest is unknown. That table is the source of V, J and clone size, and D and trimming were worked out from the DNA. The sample has more than 60,000 clones on record, around nine tenths of them singletons. The ten top clones hold nearly 5% of the sample.

The chain employs TRBV28 and TRBJ2-5, with 7 middle bases fitting TRBD1. Sequenced input: peripheral blood. The TCR was taken from a woman of 80 years or more with active or convalescent COVID-19. Here is the DNA: TGTGCCAGCAGTTTCTCGATTACAGGGGATGAGACCCAGTACTTC. Protein translation: CASSFSITGDETQYF.